This TCR beta chain was documented in a study of T-cell memory formation after mild COVID-19. At the level of the study: The TCR clusters were mostly specific to one donor.

Each CDR3 protein is one row after TCRdb ran MiXCR on the 5' RACE reads. The sample has about 350,000 distinct CDR3 sequences, roughly 15% seen once. The sample holds a few counts of this clonotype. What it binds is unknown. Broader study findings: Some responding clones appeared in pre-infection memory, suggesting cross-reactive memory joined.

The germline V and J ends were trimmed by 4 bases and 3 bases, with 16 bases remaining between them. The CDR3 extends over 15 amino acids. Germline V gene sequence: CDR1 SQVTM, CDR2 ANQGSEA. This receptor was identified in a young man who had mild COVID-19 (a few samples of this study predate the infection). Cell type and time point are not known. Sequences were obtained from PBMCs or a T cell subset sorted from them (not recorded which). The chain recombines TRBV29-1 with TRBJ1-3; D might be TRBD1 (5 bases). DNA for the CDR3: TGCAGCGTTGCCCGAAGGTCGACAGTTGGAAACACCATATATTTT. Translated, it gives CSVARRSTVGNTIYF.